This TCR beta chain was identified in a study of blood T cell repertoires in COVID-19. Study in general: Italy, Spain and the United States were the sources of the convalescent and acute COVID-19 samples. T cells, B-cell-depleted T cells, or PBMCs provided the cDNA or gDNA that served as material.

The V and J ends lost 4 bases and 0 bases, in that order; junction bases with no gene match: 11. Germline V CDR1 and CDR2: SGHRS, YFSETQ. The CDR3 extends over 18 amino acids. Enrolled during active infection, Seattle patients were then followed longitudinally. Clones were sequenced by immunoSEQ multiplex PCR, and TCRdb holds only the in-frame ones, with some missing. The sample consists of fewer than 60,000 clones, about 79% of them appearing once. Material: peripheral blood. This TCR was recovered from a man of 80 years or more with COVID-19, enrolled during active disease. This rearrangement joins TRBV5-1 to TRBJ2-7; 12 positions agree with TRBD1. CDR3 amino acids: CASSPGTGGTWGSYEQYV. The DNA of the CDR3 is TGCGCCAGCAGCCCCGGGACAGGGGGCACCTGGGGCTCCTACGAGCAGTACGTC.